This T cell receptor (beta chain) is drawn from a study of CD8 T cell repertoires and HIV-1 epitope variants. Study-level information: Controls included no peptide, Ebola AY9 epitope, and a CMV, EBV, flu pool. Epitopes were three Gag families plus Nef HW9 and YT9.

Study outcomes and limitations: The assay identified only TCR beta chains of antigen-proliferating T cells.

Germline V lookup: CDR1 MNHEY, CDR2 SMNVEV (reference sequence). J lost 1 base, V lost 7 bases, and 7 bases had no gene match. This CDR3 contains 15 residues. Points on this clone: Its antigen remains unknown.

Sequencing was performed with immunoSEQ multiplex PCR; in TCRdb, only in-frame clones are kept and a portion is missing. The sample contains under 7,000 clones, approximately 68% of which appear only once. The material sequenced was cultured CD8+ T cells derived from PBMCs. The TCR sequence derives from a male donor with HIV. This chain uses TRBV27 with TRBJ2-3, with TRBD2 identical over 8 bases. The CDR3 spells CASTLSGGRTDTQYF. As DNA, the CDR3 is TGTGCCAGCACGTTGAGCGGGGGCCGCACAGATACGCAGTATTTT.